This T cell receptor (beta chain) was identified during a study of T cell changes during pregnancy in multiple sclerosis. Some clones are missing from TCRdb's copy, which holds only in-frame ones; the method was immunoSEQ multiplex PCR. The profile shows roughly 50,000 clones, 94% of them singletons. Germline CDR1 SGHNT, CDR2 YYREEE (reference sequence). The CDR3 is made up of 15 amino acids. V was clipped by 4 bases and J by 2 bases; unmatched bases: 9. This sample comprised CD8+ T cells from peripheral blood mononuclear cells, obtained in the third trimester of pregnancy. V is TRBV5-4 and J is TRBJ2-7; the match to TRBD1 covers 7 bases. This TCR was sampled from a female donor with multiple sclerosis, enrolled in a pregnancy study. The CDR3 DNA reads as TGTGCCAGCAGCCACTCCACAGGGGAGCCCTACGAGCAGTACTTC. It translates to CASSHSTGEPYEQYF.